In its sample, the clone carrying this TCR beta chain was seen many times. These data belong to a study of prognosis after radiotherapy for stage I lung cancer. CDR3 of TCR beta was amplified from genomic DNA via a two-round multiplex PCR. With primers specific to each TRBV and TRBJ gene, the first-round PCR was performed. A single record per CDR3 protein comes from TCRdb applying MiXCR to the multiplex PCR reads. The sample consists of about 59,000 distinct CDR3 sequences, 26% of them appearing once. V was pared by 8 bases and J by 6 bases, with 9 bases of the junction left unmatched. Germline CDR1 is SNHLY and CDR2 is FYNNEI. The CDR3 is 13 amino acids.

Sequenced here: PBMCs, sampled before or after stereotactic body radiation therapy (not recorded which). This sequence was found in a donor older than 45 with non-small cell lung cancer. The V call is TRBV2, the J call TRBJ2-5; TRBD1 matches at 7 bases. As DNA, the CDR3 is TGTGCCAGCGGCGACAGGGTCCTACAGACCCAGTACTTC. It is translated as CASGDRVLQTQYF. The variable domain in full, completed from reference TRBV2 and TRBJ2-5, reads EPEVTQTPSHQVTQMGQEVILRCVPISNHLYFYWYRQILGQKVEFLVSFYNNEISEKSEIFDDQFSVERPDGSNFTLKIRSTKLEDSAMYFCASGDRVLQTQYFGPGTRLLVL.